The 15 T cell receptor beta chains below were found in one sample sequenced in a study of blood T cell repertoires in COVID-19. Profiling relied on immunoSEQ multiplex PCR, and the TCRdb table lists in-frame clones only, not all of them. The repertoire includes approximately 290,000 clones, around nine tenths of them detected once, and 1% to 1.3% sits in the top ten. Material: PBMCs or T cells enriched from blood (not recorded which). These receptors all stem from a woman aged 25 to 39 who had recovered from COVID-19.

This clone was observed a single time. The chain joins TRBV19 to TRBJ2-1; D call uncertain. Trimming left V 3 bases short and J 4 bases short, with 7 bases between. The CDR3 sequence is 13 residues long. CDR1 and CDR2 (germline): LNHDA, SQIVND (reference sequence). CDR3 protein: CASSISRYNEQFF. CDR3 DNA: TGTGCCAGTAGTATTTCCAGGTACAATGAGCAGTTCTTC.

This sequence joins TRBV2 and TRBJ1-5; TRBD1 matches 9 bases. Germline loops: CDR1 SNHLY, CDR2 FYNNEI. The J segment lost 5 bases and the V segment lost 4 bases, leaving 6 bases of the junction unmatched. The CDR3 extends over 15 amino acids. The CDR3 sequence: CASSVGTGLYQPQHF. Written as DNA, the CDR3 is TGTGCCAGCAGTGTCGGGACAGGGTTGTATCAGCCCCAGCATTTT.

This CDR3 reads CASSFDREGPAGELFF. The DNA of the CDR3 is TGTGCCAGCAGTTTTGATAGGGAGGGCCCGGCCGGGGAGCTGTTTTTT. The chain carries TRBV28 and TRBJ2-2; 7 positions agree with TRBD2. CDR3 length equals 16 residues. Germline values: CDR1 MDHEN, CDR2 SYDVKM. J lost 6 bases, V lost 3 bases, and 10 bases had no gene match.

The chain couples TRBV9 to TRBJ2-5; TRBD1 matches 8 bases. The CDR3 is 16 amino acids. CDR1 is SGDLS and CDR2 is YYNGEE in the germline V gene. Trimming cost V 4 bases and J 1 base; bases outside gene matches: 9. In DNA, the CDR3 is TGTGCCAGCAGCTCCCATGGAGGGACAGGCCAAGAGACCCAGTACTTC. Protein: CASSSHGGTGQETQYF.

The rearrangement uses TRBV3-1 (or the pseudogene TRBV3-2) and TRBJ1-5; D remains unclear. Per the germline V gene, CDR1 is LGHDT and CDR2 is YNNKEL (reference sequence). The length of the CDR3 is 13 residues. V gave up 1 base and J gave up 5 bases, with 6 bases separating them. The CDR3: CASSQARDQPQHF. DNA for the CDR3: TGTGCCAGCAGCCAAGCGAGGGATCAGCCCCAGCATTTT.

The chain links TRBV7-2 to TRBJ2-5; a weak D match, TRBD2 (7 bases). Trimming shortened V by 2 bases and J by 5 bases, and 9 bases separated the two germline ends. This CDR3 has 13 amino acids. Germline V gives CDR1 SGHTA, CDR2 FQGNSA. The CDR3 coding sequence is TGTGCCAGCAGCTTAAAGGGGGGGGAGACCCAGTACTTC. Its translation: CASSLKGGETQYF.

The CDR3 sequence is CASSFELPDSYNEQFF. CDR3 DNA: TGTGCCAGCAGTTTTGAGTTACCTGACTCCTACAATGAGCAGTTCTTC. The chain recombines TRBV27 with TRBJ2-1, with no clear D. The V gene's germline CDR1 is MNHEY and CDR2 SMNVEV (reference sequence). This CDR3 region has 16 residues. Trimming removed 3 bases from V and 0 bases from J, with 12 bases in between.

V gene TRBV28 combines with J gene TRBJ2-7; 10 positions match TRBD1. There are 15 residues in the CDR3. Germline lookup yields CDR1 MDHEN and CDR2 SYDVKM. J was trimmed by 3 bases and V by 3 bases; bases with no gene match: 5. The CDR3 region is CASSLGQGKFYEQYF. In DNA form, the CDR3 reads TGTGCCAGCAGTTTGGGACAGGGGAAATTCTACGAGCAGTACTTC.

The chain is built from TRBV11-2 and TRBJ2-2, with D tentatively TRBD1 (6 bases). The V end was cut by 6 bases, the J end by 1 base, with 12 bases between. This CDR3 contains 15 residues. Germline loops: CDR1 SGHAT, CDR2 FQNNGV. CDR3 region: CASRSGTMNTGELFF. CDR3 coding DNA: TGTGCCAGCAGGTCCGGGACAATGAACACCGGGGAGCTGTTTTTT. Based on the CDR3 plus reference TRBV11-2 and TRBJ2-2, the full variable domain is EAGVAQSPRYKIIEKRQSVAFWCNPISGHATLYWYQQILGQGPKLLIQFQNNGVVDDSQLPKDRFSAERLKGVDSTLKIQPAKLEDSAVYLCASRSGTMNTGELFFGEGSRLTVL.

J is TRBJ2-1 and V is TRBV3-1 (or the pseudogene TRBV3-2); 8 bases line up with TRBD1. From germline, CDR1 is LGHDT and CDR2 YNNKEL (reference sequence). V was pared by 0 bases and J by 1 base, with 5 bases of the junction left unmatched. The CDR3 has 17 residues. CDR3 in DNA: TGTGCCAGCAGCCAAGATAAAAGGGACAGGTCCTACAATGAGCAGTTCTTC. This codes for CASSQDKRDRSYNEQFF.

The J gene is TRBJ1-3, the V gene TRBV5-6; unclear D gene. Germline-derived CDR1 and CDR2 are SGHDT and YYEEEE. The CDR3 loop spans 18 amino acids. The germline V and J ends were trimmed by 4 bases and 0 bases, with 20 bases remaining between them. The CDR3 region is CASSHRPLGSLSGNTIYF. CDR3 nucleotides: TGTGCCAGCAGCCATCGACCCCTAGGGAGTCTCTCTGGAAACACCATATATTTT.

The chain combines TRBV6-2 or TRBV6-3 with TRBJ2-3; possibly TRBD1 for D (6 bases). The CDR3 is 17 amino acids. Trimming took 0 bases from V and 5 from J, leaving 18 bases between them. Germline lookup yields CDR1 MNHEY and CDR2 SVGEGT. The CDR3 DNA sequence: TGTGCCAGCAGTTACTCGAACAGGGCGAATGTTGGAGATACGCAGTATTTT. Residues: CASSYSNRANVGDTQYF.

V and J are TRBV7-2 and TRBJ2-5; the match to TRBD2 covers 9 bases. CDR1 and CDR2 (germline): SGHTA, FQGNSA. The CDR3 contains 16 residues. Unmatched junction bases numbered 6, after V lost 2 bases and J lost 2 bases. The CDR3 DNA is TGTGCCAGCAGCTTACTTATAGCGGGGGCTCAAGAGACCCAGTACTTC. As protein: CASSLLIAGAQETQYF.

The V gene is TRBV28, the J gene TRBJ2-3, with 8 positions matching TRBD1. CDR3 length: 15 amino acids. V lost 5 bases to trimming and J lost 0 bases; unmatched junction nucleotides: 4. The germline CDR1 and CDR2 sequences are MDHEN and SYDVKM. CDR3 DNA sequence: TGTGCCAGCAGTATCCGACAGGGGAGCACAGATACGCAGTATTTT. Amino acids: CASSIRQGSTDTQYF. Drawing the rest from reference TRBV28 and TRBJ2-3, the complete variable domain is DVKVTQSSRYLVKRTGEKVFLECVQDMDHENMFWYRQDPGLGLRLIYFSYDVKMKEKGDIPEGYSVSREKKERFSLILESASTNQTSMYLCASSIRQGSTDTQYFGPGTRLTVL.

The V and J genes are TRBV7-9 and TRBJ1-3, with 9 nucleotides matching TRBD1. V lost 5 bases to trimming and J lost 1 base; unmatched junction nucleotides: 9. Germline CDR1 SEHNR, CDR2 FQNEAQ (reference sequence). There are 17 residues in the CDR3. The CDR3: CASSTNLGTGSGNTIYF. As DNA, the CDR3 is TGTGCCAGCAGCACAAACCTCGGGACAGGGTCTGGAAACACCATATATTTT. The whole variable domain, filled in from reference TRBV7-9 and TRBJ1-3, reads DTGVSQNPRHKITKRGQNVTFRCDPISEHNRLYWYRQTLGQGPEFLTYFQNEAQLEKSRLLSDRFSAERPKGSFSTLEIQRTEQGDSAMYLCASSTNLGTGSGNTIYFGEGSWLTVV.